Following are 30 T cell receptor beta chains from one sample sequenced in a study of cytomegalovirus exposure and HLA in healthy donors. TCRdb keeps only in-frame clones here, not all; method: immunoSEQ multiplex PCR. The sample lists about 130,000 clones, roughly 95% seen once, with 1.5% to 2% in the top ten. Sequenced input: PBMCs. The receptors were gathered from a man aged 18 to 29 in good health and CMV-seronegative.

The chain has TRBV4-3 and TRBJ2-6; D is undetermined. V lost 0 bases and J 0 bases, leaving 9 bases between the germline ends. The CDR3 consists of 17 residues. Germline V CDR1 and CDR2: LGHNA, YSLEER. This CDR3 reads CASSQEGFPSGANVLTF. The CDR3 DNA reads as TGCGCCAGCAGCCAAGAGGGCTTCCCCTCTGGGGCCAACGTCCTGACTTTC.

The rearrangement joins TRBV28 to TRBJ2-7; 9 bases are shared with TRBD1. CDR1 and CDR2 (germline): MDHEN, SYDVKM. Trimming at V came to 6 bases and at J to 7 bases, leaving 13 bases not matched to a gene. The CDR3 contains 15 residues. DNA for the CDR3: TGTGCCAGCAGGGTTACAGGGGGCGGTCCGTCGGAGCAGTACTTC. Amino acids: CASRVTGGGPSEQYF.

The rearrangement links TRBV30 to TRBJ2-1; TRBD2 matches at 11 bases. The CDR3 extends over 14 amino acids. With V trimmed by 5 bases and J by 6 bases, 6 bases remained unmatched. CDR1 GTSNPN and CDR2 SVGIG come from the germline V gene (reference sequence). Written as DNA, the CDR3 is TGTGCCTGGGTTAGCGGGAGGGCCATCAATGAGCAGTTCTTC. Translating gives CAWVSGRAINEQFF.

CDR3 nucleotides: TGTGCCAGCAGTTTAGAGGTCTCTGGGGCCAACGTCCTGACTTTC. This encodes CASSLEVSGANVLTF. This chain uses TRBV27 with TRBJ2-6; D unresolved. This CDR3 has 15 amino acids. Germline loops: CDR1 MNHEY, CDR2 SMNVEV (reference sequence). Trimming removed 2 bases from V and 0 bases from J, with 5 bases in between.

This sequence joins TRBV13 and TRBJ2-3; a possible D gene is TRBD2 (7 bases). Germline V gene lookup returns CDR1 PRHDT and CDR2 FYEKMQ (reference sequence). Trimming took off 0 bases at V and 0 bases at J, with 16 bases between the two ends. The CDR3 totals 18 residues. The CDR3 coding sequence is TGTGCCAGCAGCTTAGGACTGGGAGGGGGGACTAGCACAGATACGCAGTATTTT. It translates to CASSLGLGGGTSTDTQYF.

The chain links TRBV5-1 to TRBJ2-7, with TRBD1 matching over 7 bases. V lost 0 bases to trimming and J lost 5 bases; unmatched junction nucleotides: 8. The CDR3 is 15 amino acids. Germline CDR1 and CDR2: SGHRS and YFSETQ. The CDR3 DNA sequence: TGCGCCAGCAGCTTGGGGGCAGGGGGTACCCACGAGCAGTACTTC. This sequence encodes CASSLGAGGTHEQYF.

This chain uses TRBV7-9 with TRBJ1-1, with D possibly TRBD1 on 5 matching bases. Trimming removed 7 bases at V and 4 bases at J, with 16 bases between. There are 14 residues in the CDR3. CDR1 and CDR2 from the germline V gene are SEHNR and FQNEAQ (reference sequence). The CDR3 sequence: CASNSAARVTEAFF. The CDR3, as DNA: TGTGCCAGCAATTCCGCTGCCAGGGTCACTGAAGCTTTCTTT.

V and J are TRBV4-2 and TRBJ1-5; D gene uncertain. Trimming pared 0 bases from V and 5 bases from J, leaving 5 bases between. The CDR3 is made up of 13 amino acids. Per germline, CDR1 LGHNA and CDR2 YNFKEQ. CDR3 coding DNA: TGTGCCAGCAGCCAAGATATTGATCAGCCCCAGCATTTT. Translation gives CASSQDIDQPQHF.

The CDR3 nucleotides read TGTGCCAGCAGTGTCAGATACCTCGGGGGCTACACCTTC. This encodes CASSVRYLGGYTF. The chain uses TRBV6-1 and TRBJ1-2, with D unresolved. V was pared by 4 bases and J by 8 bases, with 14 bases between. This CDR3 is built from 13 residues. CDR1 and CDR2 from the germline V gene are MNHNS and SASEGT.

CDR3 loop: CASSFSGGSTDTQYF. CDR3 nucleotides: TGTGCCAGCAGCTTTAGCGGAGGTAGCACAGATACGCAGTATTTT. The chain recombines TRBV7-8 with TRBJ2-3; tentative D call: TRBD2 (6 bases). The CDR3 has 15 amino acids. V dropped 3 bases and J dropped 0 bases, with 10 bases sitting between them. CDR1 and CDR2 from the germline V gene are SGHVS and FQNEAQ.

The chain couples TRBV6-5 to TRBJ2-5, with TRBD1 matching 10 bases. The CDR3 spans 15 residues. Looked up from germline, CDR1 is MNHEY and CDR2 is SVGAGI. The V gene end was trimmed by 6 bases and the J gene end by 4 bases; junction bases not matched to a gene: 8. The CDR3 is CASRGQGTSRETQYF. In DNA, the CDR3 is TGTGCCAGCAGGGGACAGGGGACCTCTCGAGAGACCCAGTACTTC.

The chain links TRBV2 to TRBJ1-4; D remains unclear. Germline-derived CDR1 and CDR2 are SNHLY and FYNNEI. This CDR3 region has 12 residues. Trimming left V 5 bases short and J 7 bases short, with 8 bases between. The CDR3 here is CASSPNSEKLFF. CDR3 bases: TGTGCCAGCAGTCCAAACAGTGAAAAACTGTTTTTT.

The J gene is TRBJ2-7, the V gene TRBV27; no clear D. The CDR3 sequence is 12 residues long. Trimming shortened V by 4 bases and J by 0 bases, and 4 bases separated the two germline ends. The germline V gene encodes CDR1 MNHEY and CDR2 SMNVEV (reference sequence). Here the CDR3 reads CASSSYSYEQYF. CDR3 bases: TGTGCCAGCAGTTCCTACTCCTACGAGCAGTACTTC.

The chain uses TRBV7-9 and TRBJ1-2; maybe TRBD1 (5 bases). CDR3 length: 16 residues. V was clipped by 6 bases and J by 3 bases, with 20 bases between them. From germline, CDR1 is SEHNR and CDR2 FQNEAQ (reference sequence). The CDR3 loop is CASSQVMRGTDYGYTF. In nucleotides, the CDR3 is TGTGCCAGCAGTCAGGTTATGCGCGGGACCGACTATGGCTACACCTTC.

This chain uses TRBV4-1 with TRBJ2-7; 8 bases match TRBD1. CDR3 length: 15 residues. Germline V gene data show CDR1 as MGHRA and CDR2 as YSYEKL. V shed 0 bases and J 3 bases; nucleotides not matched to a gene: 4. CDR3 loop: CASSQDAGQVYEQYF. CDR3 bases: TGCGCCAGCAGCCAAGATGCGGGACAGGTCTACGAGCAGTACTTC.

The chain carries TRBV25-1 and TRBJ2-2, with 13 bases fitting TRBD2. The CDR3 contains 16 residues. Germline trimming cut 1 base from V and 5 bases from J; bases unmatched to any gene: 1. Germline CDR1 is MGHDK and CDR2 is SYGVNS. The CDR3 region is CASSELGLAGTGELFF. In DNA form, the CDR3 reads TGTGCCAGCAGTGAATTGGGACTAGCGGGAACCGGGGAGCTGTTTTTT. Based on the CDR3 plus reference TRBV25-1 and TRBJ2-2, the full variable domain is EADIYQTPRYLVIGTGKKITLECSQTMGHDKMYWYQQDPGMELHLIHYSYGVNSTEKGDLSSESTVSRIRTEHFPLTLESARPSHTSQYLCASSELGLAGTGELFFGEGSRLTVL.

The V call is TRBV5-6, the J call TRBJ1-2, with TRBD1 matching over 7 bases. Germline trimming cut 0 bases from V and 6 bases from J; bases unmatched to any gene: 11. Germline V CDR1 and CDR2: SGHDT, YYEEEE. This CDR3 comprises 16 residues. The CDR3 DNA follows: TGTGCCAGCAGCTTGGAGGCTTACAGGGGTGGAGATGGCTACACCTTC. Amino acids: CASSLEAYRGGDGYTF.

V and J are TRBV15 and TRBJ1-5; D is possibly TRBD1 (6 bases). This CDR3 is 14 amino acids long. Trimming shortened V by 3 bases and J by 1 base, and 7 bases separated the two germline ends. Per the germline V gene, CDR1 is LNHNV and CDR2 is YYDKDF (reference sequence). Here the CDR3 reads CATSSTGSNQPQHF. The CDR3 DNA follows: TGTGCCACCAGCAGTACAGGGAGCAATCAGCCCCAGCATTTT.

The chain links TRBV5-6 to TRBJ2-5, with D possibly being TRBD2 (7 bases). The V end lost 2 bases, the J end lost 4 bases, and 12 bases lay between the germline ends. The CDR3 has 14 residues. Germline-derived CDR1 and CDR2 are SGHDT and YYEEEE. The chain's CDR3 is CASSLWGGGETQYF. CDR3 in DNA: TGTGCCAGCAGCTTATGGGGAGGGGGAGAGACCCAGTACTTC.

J is TRBJ1-3 and V is TRBV11-3, with D unresolved. CDR3 size: 15 residues. Germline V lookup: CDR1 SGHNT, CDR2 YENEEA. Trimming took off 4 bases at V and 2 bases at J, with 12 bases between the two ends. CDR3 sequence (DNA): TGTGCCAGCAGCTCTCGATCGGCGGCTGGAAACACCATATATTTT. Amino acid sequence: CASSSRSAAGNTIYF.

V usage is TRBV7-2 and J usage is TRBJ1-2; unclear D gene. V was shortened by 3 bases and J by 0 bases, with 11 bases between the two germline ends. The V gene's germline CDR1 is SGHTA and CDR2 FQGNSA. This CDR3 contains 15 residues. The CDR3 DNA sequence: TGTGCCAGCAGCTTTACCGGAGGAACTAACTATGGCTACACCTTC. Residues: CASSFTGGTNYGYTF.

This clone has just one count. This chain links TRBV6-6 with TRBJ2-5; D might be TRBD2 (5 bases). The J call may be mistaken, given a closer DNA end match to TRBJ2-7. CDR1 and CDR2 from the germline V gene are MNHNY and SVGAGI (reference sequence). The CDR3 loop spans 14 amino acids. This chain's CDR3 is CASSYALAPDEQYF. DNA for the CDR3: TGTGCCAGCAGTTACGCCCTAGCTCCTGACGAGCAGTACTTC.

The chain joins TRBV6-5 to TRBJ2-7; 7 bases agree with TRBD2. Germline V gives CDR1 MNHEY, CDR2 SVGAGI. The CDR3 loop spans 16 amino acids. J was trimmed by 1 base and V by 0 bases; bases with no gene match: 6. This CDR3 is CASSYSAGVSSYEQYF. The CDR3 DNA reads as TGTGCCAGCAGTTACTCGGCGGGAGTATCGTCCTACGAGCAGTACTTC.

The chain carries TRBV29-1 and TRBJ2-1, with TRBD1 identical over 7 bases. The ends lost 6 bases at V and 9 bases at J; junction bases unmatched: 11. Germline lookup yields CDR1 SQVTM and CDR2 ANQGSEA. The CDR3 spans 13 residues. For the CDR3, the DNA is TGCAGCGTACCAACAACAGGGGTGGGTGAGCAGTTCTTC. It translates to CSVPTTGVGEQFF.

This rearrangement joins TRBV14 to TRBJ1-1; D not certain. The ends were cut back, 2 bases at V and 3 bases at J, with 7 bases in the middle. The CDR3 is 13 amino acids. Germline CDR1 and CDR2: SGHDN and FVKESK. CDR3 sequence reads: CASSQTRDTEAFF. CDR3 sequence (DNA): TGTGCCAGCAGCCAAACCCGCGACACTGAAGCTTTCTTT.

This rearrangement joins TRBV14 to TRBJ1-1; D is uncertain. Trimming took off 1 base at V and 5 bases at J, with 14 bases between the two ends. Germline CDR1 SGHDN, CDR2 FVKESK. The CDR3 is made up of 15 amino acids. This CDR3 is CASSQGQQLGTEAFF. As DNA, the CDR3 is TGTGCCAGCAGCCAAGGGCAGCAACTAGGGACTGAAGCTTTCTTT.

V gene TRBV4-2 combines with J gene TRBJ2-1, with TRBD2 matching over 10 bases. Germline CDR1 and CDR2: LGHNA and YNFKEQ. The CDR3 extends over 15 amino acids. After removal of 4 bases from V and 7 bases from J, the junction contained 7 bases not matched to a gene. The CDR3 nucleotides read TGTGCCAGCAGCCCCGAAGCGGGAGGGCCGAATGAGCAGTTCTTC. Protein: CASSPEAGGPNEQFF.

The gene calls are TRBV30 and TRBJ1-2; D not resolved. CDR1 and CDR2 (germline): GTSNPN, SVGIG (reference sequence). V shed 1 base and J shed 4 bases, with 7 bases lying between them. There are 12 residues in the CDR3. CDR3 protein: CAWSGPVYGYTF. The CDR3, as DNA: TGTGCCTGGAGTGGGCCAGTCTATGGCTACACCTTC.

This chain connects TRBV30 to TRBJ2-7; possible D gene TRBD1, 5 bases. CDR3 length: 13 residues. The germline V and J ends were trimmed by 5 bases and 5 bases, with 16 bases remaining between them. Per the germline V gene, CDR1 is GTSNPN and CDR2 is SVGIG (reference sequence). The CDR3 coding sequence is TGTGCCTGGGACCAGGGAATTAATGACGAGCAGTACTTC. Its translation: CAWDQGINDEQYF.

V is TRBV7-9 and J is TRBJ1-5, with a weak D call TRBD1 (5 bases). V shed 5 bases and J shed 3 bases, with 11 bases lying between them. Germline CDR1 SEHNR, CDR2 FQNEAQ (reference sequence). CDR3 length: 14 residues. The CDR3 reads CASSHSGNNQPQHF. The CDR3 DNA follows: TGTGCCAGCAGCCATTCAGGGAACAATCAGCCCCAGCATTTT.